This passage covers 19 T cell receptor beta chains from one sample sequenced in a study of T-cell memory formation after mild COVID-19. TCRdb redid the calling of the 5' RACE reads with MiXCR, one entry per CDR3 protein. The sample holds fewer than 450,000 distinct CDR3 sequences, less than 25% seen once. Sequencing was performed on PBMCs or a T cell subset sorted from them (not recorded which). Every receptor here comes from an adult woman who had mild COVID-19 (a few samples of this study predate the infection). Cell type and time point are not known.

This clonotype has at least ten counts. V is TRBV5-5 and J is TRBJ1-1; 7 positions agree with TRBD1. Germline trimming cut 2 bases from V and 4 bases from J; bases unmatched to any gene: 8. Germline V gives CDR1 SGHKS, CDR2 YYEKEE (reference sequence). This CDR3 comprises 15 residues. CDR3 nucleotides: TGTGCCAGCAGCTTTTCAGGGGGTGGCGGCACTGAAGCTTTCTTT. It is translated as CASSFSGGGGTEAFF.

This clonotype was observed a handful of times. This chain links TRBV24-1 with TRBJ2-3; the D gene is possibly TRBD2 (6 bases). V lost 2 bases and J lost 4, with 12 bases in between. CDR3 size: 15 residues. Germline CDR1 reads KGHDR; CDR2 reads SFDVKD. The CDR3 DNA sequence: TGTGCCACCAGTGATTCTCGCGGGGTGGCAGATACGCAGTATTTT. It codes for CATSDSRGVADTQYF.

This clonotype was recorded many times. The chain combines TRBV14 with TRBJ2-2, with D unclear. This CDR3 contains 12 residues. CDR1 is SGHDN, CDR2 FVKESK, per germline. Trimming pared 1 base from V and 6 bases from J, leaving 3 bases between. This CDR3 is CASSQGPGELFF. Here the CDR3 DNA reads TGTGCCAGCAGCCAAGGTCCCGGGGAGCTGTTTTTT.

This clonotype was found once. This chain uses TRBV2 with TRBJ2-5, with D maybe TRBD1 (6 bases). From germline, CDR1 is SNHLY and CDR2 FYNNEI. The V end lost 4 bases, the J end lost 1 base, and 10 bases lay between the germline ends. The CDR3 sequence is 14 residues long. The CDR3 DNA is TGTGCCAGCAGTGCGGACAGATCCCAAGAGACCCAGTACTTC. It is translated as CASSADRSQETQYF.

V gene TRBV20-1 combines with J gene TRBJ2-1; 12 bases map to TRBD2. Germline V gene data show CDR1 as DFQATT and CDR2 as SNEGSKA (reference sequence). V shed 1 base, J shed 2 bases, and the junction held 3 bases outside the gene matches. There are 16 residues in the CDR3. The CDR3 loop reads CSARVSSGRAYNEQFF. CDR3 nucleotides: TGCAGTGCTAGAGTTTCTAGCGGGAGGGCCTACAATGAGCAGTTCTTC.

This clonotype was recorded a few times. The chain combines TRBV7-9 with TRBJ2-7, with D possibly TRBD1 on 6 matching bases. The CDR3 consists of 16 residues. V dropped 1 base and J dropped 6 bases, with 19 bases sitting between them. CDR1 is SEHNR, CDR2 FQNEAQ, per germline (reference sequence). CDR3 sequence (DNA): TGTGCCAGCAGCTTAGGTAGCAGGGGTACAGAGAGCGAGCAGTACTTC. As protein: CASSLGSRGTESEQYF.

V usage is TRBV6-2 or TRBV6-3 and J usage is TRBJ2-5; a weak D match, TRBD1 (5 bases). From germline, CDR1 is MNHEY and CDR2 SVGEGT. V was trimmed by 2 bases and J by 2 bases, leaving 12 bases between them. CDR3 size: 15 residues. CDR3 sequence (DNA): TGTGCCAGCAGTTACGGAACAGGATTACAAGAGACCCAGTACTTC. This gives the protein CASSYGTGLQETQYF.

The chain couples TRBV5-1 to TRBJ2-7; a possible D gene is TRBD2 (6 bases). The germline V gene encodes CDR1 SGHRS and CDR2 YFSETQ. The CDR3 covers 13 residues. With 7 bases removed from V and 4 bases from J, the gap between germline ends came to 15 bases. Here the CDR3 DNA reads TGCGCCAGCGGAGGGACGGACTATTACGAGCAGTACTTC. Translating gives CASGGTDYYEQYF.

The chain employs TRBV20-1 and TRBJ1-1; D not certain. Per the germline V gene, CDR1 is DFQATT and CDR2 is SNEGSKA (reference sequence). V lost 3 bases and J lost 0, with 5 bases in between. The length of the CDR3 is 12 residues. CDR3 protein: CSASLLNTEAFF. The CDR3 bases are TGCAGTGCTAGCCTCCTGAACACTGAAGCTTTCTTT.

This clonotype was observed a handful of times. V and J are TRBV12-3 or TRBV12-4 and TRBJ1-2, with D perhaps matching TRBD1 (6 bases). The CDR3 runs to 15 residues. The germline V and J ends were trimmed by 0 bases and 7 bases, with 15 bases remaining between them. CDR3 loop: CASSLATLGAGGYTF. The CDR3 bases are TGTGCCAGCAGTTTAGCTACCTTGGGGGCTGGTGGCTACACCTTC.

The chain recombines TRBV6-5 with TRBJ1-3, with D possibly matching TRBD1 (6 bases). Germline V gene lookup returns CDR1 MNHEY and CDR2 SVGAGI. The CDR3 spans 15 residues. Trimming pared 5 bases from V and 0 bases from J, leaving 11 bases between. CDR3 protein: CASSTDRSSGNTIYF. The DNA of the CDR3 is TGTGCCAGCAGTACCGACAGGAGCTCTGGAAACACCATATATTTT.

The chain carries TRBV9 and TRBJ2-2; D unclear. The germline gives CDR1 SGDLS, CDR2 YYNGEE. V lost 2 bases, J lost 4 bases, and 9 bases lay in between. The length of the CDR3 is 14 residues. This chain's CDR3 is CASSVRAGTGELFF. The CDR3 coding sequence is TGTGCCAGCAGCGTTCGGGCTGGCACCGGGGAGCTGTTTTTT.

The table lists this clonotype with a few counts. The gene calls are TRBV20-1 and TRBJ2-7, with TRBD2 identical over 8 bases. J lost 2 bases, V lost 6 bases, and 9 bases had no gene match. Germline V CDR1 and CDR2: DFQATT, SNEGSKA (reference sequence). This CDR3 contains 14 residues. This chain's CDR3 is CSAPAGAPPYEQYF. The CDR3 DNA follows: TGCAGTGCACCAGCGGGAGCGCCGCCCTACGAGCAGTACTTC.

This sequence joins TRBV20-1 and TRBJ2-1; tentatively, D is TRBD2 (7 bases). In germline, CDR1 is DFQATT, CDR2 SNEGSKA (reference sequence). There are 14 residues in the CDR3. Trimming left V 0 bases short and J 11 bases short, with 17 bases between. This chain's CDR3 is CSARDPLGGAQQFF. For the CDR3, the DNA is TGCAGTGCTAGAGATCCCCTAGGGGGGGCCCAGCAGTTCTTC.

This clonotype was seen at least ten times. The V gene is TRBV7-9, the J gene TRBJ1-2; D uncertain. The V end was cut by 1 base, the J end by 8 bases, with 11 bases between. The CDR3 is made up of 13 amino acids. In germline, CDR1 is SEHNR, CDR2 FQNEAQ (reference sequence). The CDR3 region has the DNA TGTGCCAGCAGCTTAGAGGGAAGGAACGGCTACACCTTC. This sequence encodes CASSLEGRNGYTF. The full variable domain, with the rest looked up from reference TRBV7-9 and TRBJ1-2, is DTGVSQNPRHKITKRGQNVTFRCDPISEHNRLYWYRQTLGQGPEFLTYFQNEAQLEKSRLLSDRFSAERPKGSFSTLEIQRTEQGDSAMYLCASSLEGRNGYTFGSGTRLTVV.

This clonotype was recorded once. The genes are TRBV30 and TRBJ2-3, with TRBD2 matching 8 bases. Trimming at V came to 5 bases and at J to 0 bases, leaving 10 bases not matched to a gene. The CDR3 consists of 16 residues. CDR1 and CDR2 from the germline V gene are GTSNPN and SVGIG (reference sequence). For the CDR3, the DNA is TGTGCCTGGGGGAGCGGGGGAAGACCTAGCACAGATACGCAGTATTTT. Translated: CAWGSGGRPSTDTQYF.

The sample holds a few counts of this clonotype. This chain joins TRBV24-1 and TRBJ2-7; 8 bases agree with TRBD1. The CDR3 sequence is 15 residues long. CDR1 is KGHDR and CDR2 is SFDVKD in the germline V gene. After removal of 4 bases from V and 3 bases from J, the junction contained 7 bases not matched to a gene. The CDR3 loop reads CATSDTGTGVYEQYF. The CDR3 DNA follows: TGTGCCACCAGTGACACCGGGACAGGTGTCTACGAGCAGTACTTC.

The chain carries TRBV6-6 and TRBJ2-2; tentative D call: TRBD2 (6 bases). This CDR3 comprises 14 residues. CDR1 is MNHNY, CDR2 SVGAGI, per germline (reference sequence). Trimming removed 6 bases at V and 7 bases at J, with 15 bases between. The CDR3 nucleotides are TGTGCCAGCAGCCCCCACAGCGGGCTCGGGGAGCTGTTTTTT. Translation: CASSPHSGLGELFF.

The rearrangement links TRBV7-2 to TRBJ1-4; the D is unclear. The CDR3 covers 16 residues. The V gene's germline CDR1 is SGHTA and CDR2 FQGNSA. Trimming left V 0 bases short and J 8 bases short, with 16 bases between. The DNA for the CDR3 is TGTGCCAGCAGCTTAGCGGGGAGGGTTGCTAGCGAAAAACTGTTTTTT. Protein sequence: CASSLAGRVASEKLFF.